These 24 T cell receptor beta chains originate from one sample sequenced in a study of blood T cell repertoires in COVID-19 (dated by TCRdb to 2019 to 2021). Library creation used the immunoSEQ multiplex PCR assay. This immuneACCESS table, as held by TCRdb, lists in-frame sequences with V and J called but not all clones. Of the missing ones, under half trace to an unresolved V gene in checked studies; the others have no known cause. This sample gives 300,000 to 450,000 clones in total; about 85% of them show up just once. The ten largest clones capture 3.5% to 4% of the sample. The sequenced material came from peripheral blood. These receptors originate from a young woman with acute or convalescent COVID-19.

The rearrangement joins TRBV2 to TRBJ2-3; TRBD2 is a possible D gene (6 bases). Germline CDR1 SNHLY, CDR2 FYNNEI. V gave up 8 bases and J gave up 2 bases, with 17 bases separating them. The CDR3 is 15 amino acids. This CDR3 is CASGERVFSTDTQYF. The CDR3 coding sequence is TGTGCCAGCGGGGAGCGGGTCTTCTCCACAGATACGCAGTATTTT.

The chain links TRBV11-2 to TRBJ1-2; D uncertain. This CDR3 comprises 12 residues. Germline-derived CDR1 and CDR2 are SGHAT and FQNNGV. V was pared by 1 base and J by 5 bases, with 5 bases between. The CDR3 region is CASSLGLYGYTF. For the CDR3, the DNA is TGTGCCAGCAGCTTAGGCCTATATGGCTACACCTTC.

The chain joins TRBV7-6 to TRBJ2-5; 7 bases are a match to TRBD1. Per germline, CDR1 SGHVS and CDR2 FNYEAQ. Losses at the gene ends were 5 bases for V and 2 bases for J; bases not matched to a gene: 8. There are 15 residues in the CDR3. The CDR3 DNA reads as TGTGCCAGCAGCCCAACAGGGGCTGAACAAGAGACCCAGTACTTC. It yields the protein CASSPTGAEQETQYF.

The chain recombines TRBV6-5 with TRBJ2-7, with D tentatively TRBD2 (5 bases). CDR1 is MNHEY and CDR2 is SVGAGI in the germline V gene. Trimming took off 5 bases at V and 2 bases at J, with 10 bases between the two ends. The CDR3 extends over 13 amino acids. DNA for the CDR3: TGTGCCAGCAGTCGGGGAGCCCCCTACGAGCAGTACTTC. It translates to CASSRGAPYEQYF.

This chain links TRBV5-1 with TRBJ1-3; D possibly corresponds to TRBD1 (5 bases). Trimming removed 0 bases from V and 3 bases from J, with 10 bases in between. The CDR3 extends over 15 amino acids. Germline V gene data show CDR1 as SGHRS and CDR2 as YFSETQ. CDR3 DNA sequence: TGCGCCAGCAGCTTGGTGTCAGGGATTGGAAACACCATATATTTT. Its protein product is CASSLVSGIGNTIYF.

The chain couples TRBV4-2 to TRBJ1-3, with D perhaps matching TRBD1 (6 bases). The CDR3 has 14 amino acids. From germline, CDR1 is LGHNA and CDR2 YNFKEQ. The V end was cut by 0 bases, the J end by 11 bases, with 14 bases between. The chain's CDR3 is CASSQEDSPGAIYF. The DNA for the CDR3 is TGTGCCAGCAGCCAAGAGGACAGTCCCGGGGCCATATATTTT.

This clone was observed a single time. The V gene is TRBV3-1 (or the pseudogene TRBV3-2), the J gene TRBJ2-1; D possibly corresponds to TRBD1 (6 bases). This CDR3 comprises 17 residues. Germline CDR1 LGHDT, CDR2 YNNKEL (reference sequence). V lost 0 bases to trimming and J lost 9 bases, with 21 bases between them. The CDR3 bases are TGTGCCAGCAGCCAAGATCCCCATTGGGGGACATCGGGTGAGCAGTTCTTC. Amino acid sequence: CASSQDPHWGTSGEQFF.

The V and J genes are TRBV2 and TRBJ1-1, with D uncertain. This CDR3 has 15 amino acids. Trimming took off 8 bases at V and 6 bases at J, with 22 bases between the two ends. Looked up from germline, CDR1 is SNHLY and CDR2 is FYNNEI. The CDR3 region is CASSVLAGLGAEAFF. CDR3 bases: TGTGCCAGCTCGGTGCTTGCCGGTCTTGGTGCTGAAGCTTTCTTT.

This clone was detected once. CDR3 sequence (DNA): TGTGCCAGCAGCGTGGCTAGCGGTGACACCTACAATGAGCAGTTCTTC. This translates into CASSVASGDTYNEQFF. The chain recombines TRBV9 with TRBJ2-1, with 7 bases matching TRBD2. Germline CDR1 reads SGDLS; CDR2 reads YYNGEE. The J segment lost 2 bases and the V segment lost 2 bases, leaving 7 bases of the junction unmatched. There are 16 residues in the CDR3.

CDR3 sequence (DNA): TGTGCCAGCAGCCTGGGAGGAGATCATGAGCAGTTCTTC. This translates into CASSLGGDHEQFF. This chain uses TRBV7-9 with TRBJ2-1; D may be TRBD2 (6 bases). This CDR3 contains 13 residues. Germline V gene data show CDR1 as SEHNR and CDR2 as FQNEAQ (reference sequence). The V gene lost 5 bases and the J gene lost 8 bases, with 13 bases spanning the gap.

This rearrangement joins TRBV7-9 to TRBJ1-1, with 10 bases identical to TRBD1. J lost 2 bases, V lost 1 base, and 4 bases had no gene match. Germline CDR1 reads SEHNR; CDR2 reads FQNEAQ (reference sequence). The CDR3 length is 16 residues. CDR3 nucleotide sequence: TGTGCCAGCAGCTTAGAAGGGACAGGGGCCAACACTGAAGCTTTCTTT. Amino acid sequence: CASSLEGTGANTEAFF.

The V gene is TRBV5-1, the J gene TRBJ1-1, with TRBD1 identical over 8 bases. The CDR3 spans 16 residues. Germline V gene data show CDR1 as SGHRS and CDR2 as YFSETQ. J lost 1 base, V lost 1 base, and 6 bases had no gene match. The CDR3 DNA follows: TGCGCCAGCAGCTTGACCCACACAGGGGGGAACACTGAAGCTTTCTTT. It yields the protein CASSLTHTGGNTEAFF.

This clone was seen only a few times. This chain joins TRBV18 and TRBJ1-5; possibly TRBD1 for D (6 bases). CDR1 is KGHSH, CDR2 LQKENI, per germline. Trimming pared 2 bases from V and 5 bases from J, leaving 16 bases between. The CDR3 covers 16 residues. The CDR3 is CASSPGQSSWDQPQHF. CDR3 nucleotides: TGTGCCAGCTCACCAGGACAGTCCTCATGGGATCAGCCCCAGCATTTT.

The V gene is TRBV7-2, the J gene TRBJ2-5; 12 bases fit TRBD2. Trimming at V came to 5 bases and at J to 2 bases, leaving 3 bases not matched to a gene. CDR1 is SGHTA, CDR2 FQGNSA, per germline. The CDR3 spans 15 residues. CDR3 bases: TGTGCCAGCAGCCGTCTAGCGGGGGGGCAAGAGACCCAGTACTTC. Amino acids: CASSRLAGGQETQYF.

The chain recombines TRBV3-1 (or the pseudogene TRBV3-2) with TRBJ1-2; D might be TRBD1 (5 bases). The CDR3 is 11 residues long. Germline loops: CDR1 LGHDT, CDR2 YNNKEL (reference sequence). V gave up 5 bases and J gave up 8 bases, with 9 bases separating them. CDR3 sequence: CASSSTGGYTF. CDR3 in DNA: TGTGCCAGCAGCTCAACAGGCGGCTACACCTTC.

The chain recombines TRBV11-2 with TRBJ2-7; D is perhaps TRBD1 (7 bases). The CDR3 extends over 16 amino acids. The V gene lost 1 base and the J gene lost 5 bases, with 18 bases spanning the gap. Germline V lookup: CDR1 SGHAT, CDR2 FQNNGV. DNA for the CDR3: TGTGCCAGCAGCTTAGGTGGCGGAGGGGGCTTAGACGAGCAGTACTTC. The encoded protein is CASSLGGGGGLDEQYF.

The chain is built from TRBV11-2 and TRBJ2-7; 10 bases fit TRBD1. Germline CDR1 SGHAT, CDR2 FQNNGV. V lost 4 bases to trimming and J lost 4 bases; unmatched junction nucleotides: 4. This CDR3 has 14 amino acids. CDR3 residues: CASSYGTGVYEQYF. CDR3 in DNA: TGTGCCAGCAGCTACGGGACAGGGGTATACGAGCAGTACTTC. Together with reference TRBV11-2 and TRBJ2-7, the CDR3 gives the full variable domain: EAGVAQSPRYKIIEKRQSVAFWCNPISGHATLYWYQQILGQGPKLLIQFQNNGVVDDSQLPKDRFSAERLKGVDSTLKIQPAKLEDSAVYLCASSYGTGVYEQYFGPGTRLTVT.

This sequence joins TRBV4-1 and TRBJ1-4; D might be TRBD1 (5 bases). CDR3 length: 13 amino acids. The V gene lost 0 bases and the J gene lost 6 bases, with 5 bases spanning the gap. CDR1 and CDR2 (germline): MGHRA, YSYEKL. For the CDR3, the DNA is TGCGCCAGCAGCCAAGACAGGGATGAAAAACTGTTTTTT. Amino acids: CASSQDRDEKLFF.

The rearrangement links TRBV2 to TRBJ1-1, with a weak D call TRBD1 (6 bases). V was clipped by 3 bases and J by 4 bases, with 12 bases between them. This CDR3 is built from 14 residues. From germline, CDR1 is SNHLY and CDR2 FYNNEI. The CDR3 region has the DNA TGTGCCAGCAGTGATAGGGGGGGCAGCACTGAAGCTTTCTTT. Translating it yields CASSDRGGSTEAFF.

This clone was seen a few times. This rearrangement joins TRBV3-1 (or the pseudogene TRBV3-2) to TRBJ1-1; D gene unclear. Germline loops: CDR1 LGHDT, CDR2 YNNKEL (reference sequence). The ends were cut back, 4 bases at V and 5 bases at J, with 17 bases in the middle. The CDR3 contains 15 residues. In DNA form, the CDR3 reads TGTGCCAGCAGCCGTCTGTCGACCCGGGGTACTGAAGCTTTCTTT. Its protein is CASSRLSTRGTEAFF.

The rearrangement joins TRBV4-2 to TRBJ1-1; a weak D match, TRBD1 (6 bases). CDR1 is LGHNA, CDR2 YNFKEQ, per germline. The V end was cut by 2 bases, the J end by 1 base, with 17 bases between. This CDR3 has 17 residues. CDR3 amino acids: CASSQLPTGGKNTEAFF. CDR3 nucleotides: TGTGCCAGCAGCCAACTACCGACGGGGGGCAAGAACACTGAAGCTTTCTTT.

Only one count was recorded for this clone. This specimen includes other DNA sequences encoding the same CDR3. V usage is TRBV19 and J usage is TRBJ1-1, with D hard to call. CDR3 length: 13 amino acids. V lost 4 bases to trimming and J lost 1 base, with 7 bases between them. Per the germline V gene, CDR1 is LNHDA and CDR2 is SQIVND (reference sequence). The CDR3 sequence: CASSTSGNTEAFF. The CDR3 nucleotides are TGTGCCAGTAGTACTTCGGGGAACACTGAAGCTTTCTTT.

The CDR3 DNA reads TGCGCCAGCAAGAAGACAGGGACAGATACGCAGTATTTT. Translating it yields CASKKTGTDTQYF. V usage is TRBV5-1 and J usage is TRBJ2-3, with 7 bases lining up with TRBD1. Germline CDR1 reads SGHRS; CDR2 reads YFSETQ. The ends lost 6 bases at V and 3 bases at J; junction bases unmatched: 4. The CDR3 totals 13 residues. The variable domain in full, with the rest retrieved from reference TRBV5-1 and TRBJ2-3, is KAGVTQTPRYLIKTRGQQVTLSCSPISGHRSVSWYQQTPGQGLQFLFEYFSETQRNKGNFPGRFSGRQFSNSRSEMNVSTLELGDSALYLCASKKTGTDTQYFGPGTRLTVL.

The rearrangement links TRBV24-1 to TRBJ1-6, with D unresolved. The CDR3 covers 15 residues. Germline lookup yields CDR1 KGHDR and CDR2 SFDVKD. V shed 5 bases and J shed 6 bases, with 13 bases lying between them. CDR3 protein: CATSGRLEFNSPLHF. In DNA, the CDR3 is TGTGCCACCAGTGGACGACTGGAGTTTAATTCACCCCTCCACTTT.